This is a list of T cell receptor beta chains from one sample in a study of blood T cells in healthy people across ages. TCRdb itself ran the 5' RACE reads through MiXCR, one entry per CDR3 protein. The data show over a million distinct CDR3 sequences, with around 59% seen just once and under 8.5% held by the top ten. The sample comprised blood. Source of these receptors: a man aged 18 to 29 in good health. Each CDR3 is given with its conserved first and last residue. The D gene is left open where the match is weak. A row's size may be missing; if present it is once, few, many or a size class.

-	TRBJ1-2	-	TRBV11-2	TGTGCCAGCAGCTTTGGTAGGGTCTATGGCTACACCTTC	CASSFGRVYGYTF
-	TRBJ2-1	-	TRBV2	TGTGCCAGCAGTGAAAGAGACTTAGAGTCGGGACCACACCGGTTCTTC	CASSERDLESGPHRFF
few	TRBJ2-7	-	TRBV12-3/TRBV12-4	TGTGCCAGCAGCCCCCAGGGGCAAGGCGACGAGCAGTACTTC	CASSPQGQGDEQYF
few	TRBJ2-1	TRBD1	TRBV6-2/TRBV6-3	TGTGCCAGCAGTTTTCCGACAGGGAAGGCGAATGAGCAGTTCTTC	CASSFPTGKANEQFF
-	TRBJ2-2	-	TRBV4-1	TGCGCCACCCGGCCGGTGGGCCTTCGCACCGGGGAGCTGTTTTTT	CATRPVGLRTGELFF
few	TRBJ2-7	TRBD2	TRBV4-3	TGCGCCAGCAGCCAAGAAGGAACTAGCGGGGGGGGCGAGCAGTACTTC	CASSQEGTSGGGEQYF
-	TRBJ2-5	-	TRBV4-1	TGCGCCAGCAGCTTTAGGCAGACGGCCAGAGAGACCCAGTACTTC	CASSFRQTARETQYF
-	TRBJ2-7	TRBD1	TRBV9	TGTGCCAGCAGCCCCACTTACAGGGGAAGTTACGAGCAGTACTTC	CASSPTYRGSYEQYF
-	TRBJ2-7	-	TRBV12-3/TRBV12-4	TGTGCCAGCAGTATGGTCACCTACGAGCAGTACTTC	CASSMVTYEQYF
-	TRBJ1-2	-	TRBV20-1	TGCAGTGCTAGAGGCCCCCAGGGAGACGGCTACACCTTC	CSARGPQGDGYTF
-	TRBJ1-3	-	TRBV6-6	TGTGCCAGCTCCTTAGAATCGCCTGGAAACACCATATATTTT	CASSLESPGNTIYF
-	TRBJ1-4	-	TRBV7-8	TGTGCCAGCAGCTTGACAGCCCCTGAGGGGGAAAAACTGTTTTTT	CASSLTAPEGEKLFF
-	TRBJ2-3	TRBD2	TRBV12-3/TRBV12-4	TGTGCCACTAACTCGGGGGGGCCGGAGGATACGCAGTATTTT	CATNSGGPEDTQYF
few	TRBJ2-7	TRBD1	TRBV7-2	TGTGCCAGCAGCTTAGATGGACAGGGGTGGTCCTACGAGCAGTACTTC	CASSLDGQGWSYEQYF
few	TRBJ2-7	TRBD2	TRBV4-1	TGCGCCAGCAGCCAAGTGGGACTAGCGGCATCCTACGAGCAGTACTTC	CASSQVGLAASYEQYF
-	TRBJ1-1	TRBD1	TRBV6-1	TGTGCCAGCAGTGCAACCGGGACAGGGGCTACTGAAGCTTTCTTT	CASSATGTGATEAFF
-	TRBJ1-5	-	TRBV27	TGTGCCAGCAGTTTAAGCCTCACCAATCAGCCCCAGCATTTT	CASSLSLTNQPQHF
-	TRBJ1-1	-	TRBV29-1	TGCAGCGTTGTACCCGGTTTCGACACTGAAGCTTTCTTT	CSVVPGFDTEAFF
-	TRBJ2-1	-	TRBV24-1	TGTGCCACCAGTGAACCCGACCGAAATGAGCAGTTCTTC	CATSEPDRNEQFF
few	TRBJ2-6	-	TRBV7-2	TGTGCCAGCAGCTCCCAGGGGACCGGGGCCAACGTCCTGACTTTC	CASSSQGTGANVLTF
-	TRBJ2-3	-	TRBV7-2	TGTGCCAGCCGAACGACATTCACAGATACGCAGTATTTT	CASRTTFTDTQYF
-	TRBJ2-1	-	TRBV6-2/TRBV6-3	TGTGCCAGCAGTTACTGGGACGGTGAGCAGTTCTTC	CASSYWDGEQFF
-	TRBJ1-2	-	TRBV6-2/TRBV6-3	TGTGCCAGCAGTTACGCGCAGGTGGCTGGGAGTATTGGCTACACCTTC	CASSYAQVAGSIGYTF
-	TRBJ1-4	-	TRBV10-3	TGTGCCATCAGTGATACTTCCAGGGACGAAAAACTGTTTTTT	CAISDTSRDEKLFF
few	TRBJ1-4	TRBD1	TRBV11-3	TGTGCCAGCAGCTTAGATCGGACAGGCCAAACTAATGAAAAACTGTTTTTT	CASSLDRTGQTNEKLFF
-	TRBJ2-3	-	TRBV7-9	TGTGCCAGCAGCTTAAGATGGGGGTTAGACAGAACAACAGATACGCAGTATTTT	CASSLRWGLDRTTDTQYF
-	TRBJ1-2	-	TRBV7-2	TGTGCCAGCGGACATAACCAGGGCAGAAGGGGCTATGGCTACACCTTC	CASGHNQGRRGYGYTF
-	TRBJ2-7	TRBD1	TRBV18	TGTGCCAGCTCATTGGACAGGGAAAGGGGCGAGCAGTACTTC	CASSLDRERGEQYF
few	TRBJ1-2	-	TRBV29-1	TGCAGCGTTGAAGGGGAGGCGGTCTACACCTTC	CSVEGEAVYTF
-	TRBJ2-7	-	TRBV2	TGTGCCAGCAGTGACACGGGACAACTACTTGACGAGCAGTACTTC	CASSDTGQLLDEQYF
-	TRBJ2-5	-	TRBV5-4	TGTGCCTGCAGCTTCCAGGGCTCGGGAGAGCAGTACTTC	CACSFQGSGEQYF
few	TRBJ2-7	TRBD2	TRBV29-1	TGCAGCGTCCGACTAGCGAACTCCTACGAGCAGTACTTC	CSVRLANSYEQYF
few	TRBJ2-1	-	TRBV4-1	TGCGCCAGCAGCCAAGAGTCGGATGAGCAGTTCTTC	CASSQESDEQFF
-	TRBJ2-7	-	TRBV24-1	TGTGCCACCAGTGATTTTAGACACGAGCAGTACTTC	CATSDFRHEQYF
-	TRBJ2-5	-	TRBV15	TGTGCCACCAGCAAGGAGTTTTCTGACCAGTACTTC	CATSKEFSDQYF
-	TRBJ2-4	-	TRBV7-2	TGTGCCAGCAGCTTAGGTGGGGAATCTTCGGACATCCAGTACTTC	CASSLGGESSDIQYF
-	TRBJ2-1	-	TRBV7-2	TGTGCCAGCAGCTTAGGGATGGGGAGACCCTCCTACAATGAGCAGTTCTTC	CASSLGMGRPSYNEQFF